The present entry profiles one TCR beta chain with its context. Germline V gene sequence: CDR1 MNHEY, CDR2 SMNVEV (reference sequence). The CDR3 runs to 14 residues. V lost 7 bases and J 7 bases, leaving 16 bases between the germline ends. The data were obtained in a study of blood T cell repertoires in COVID-19. The repertoire was sequenced with immunoSEQ multiplex PCR; TCRdb's copy has only in-frame clones and lacks some. Altogether about 53,000 clones are present, around 87% being singletons, with the ten largest covering around 4%. The chain links TRBV27 to TRBJ1-4, with D tentatively TRBD1 (6 bases). The sequenced sample was peripheral blood. The TCR was taken from a man aged 50-60 years with acute or convalescent COVID-19. This CDR3 is CASKERRGGEKLFF. In nucleotides, the CDR3 is TGTGCCAGCAAGGAGCGAAGGGGGGGTGAAAAACTGTTTTTT.